This TCR beta chain was found in a study of blood T cell repertoires in COVID-19. V gave up 0 bases and J gave up 3 bases, with 13 bases separating them. The length of the CDR3 is 15 residues. Germline loops: CDR1 SGHRS, CDR2 YFSETQ. This clone showed up just once. Here immunoSEQ multiplex PCR was the method, and the copy in TCRdb shows in-frame clones only, minus some. The profile shows fewer than 85,000 clones, around 88% of them singletons. Sample: peripheral blood. The V gene is TRBV5-1, the J gene TRBJ2-7, with D possibly TRBD1 on 5 matching bases. This sequence originates from a woman aged 55 to 70 with acute or convalescent COVID-19. The CDR3 protein is CASSLVGASGYEQYF. CDR3 nucleotide sequence: TGCGCCAGCAGCTTGGTAGGGGCGTCGGGCTACGAGCAGTACTTC.